The next 31 T cell receptor beta chains were all read from a single sample in a study of blood T cell repertoires in COVID-19. Using immunoSEQ multiplex PCR, the repertoire was profiled, and TCRdb retains in-frame clones only, with some absent. Here the sample spans 150,000 to 190,000 clones, approximately 92% being singletons. The sample taken for sequencing was peripheral blood. The receptor set was obtained from a woman aged 40 to 55 with acute or convalescent COVID-19.

This clone was recorded once. The chain has TRBV5-5 and TRBJ2-7, with D possibly matching TRBD2 (5 bases). V dropped 1 base and J dropped 0 bases, with 8 bases sitting between them. The CDR3 extends over 14 amino acids. Germline lookup yields CDR1 SGHKS and CDR2 YYEKEE (reference sequence). This CDR3 reads CASSLRRDSYEQYF. CDR3 DNA: TGTGCCAGCAGCTTGCGACGGGACTCCTACGAGCAGTACTTC.

This chain connects TRBV18 to TRBJ1-2; D may be TRBD1 (5 bases). This CDR3 has 16 amino acids. Germline lookup yields CDR1 KGHSH and CDR2 LQKENI. Between the trimmed V and J ends, which lost 3 bases and 8 bases, there was a span of 22 bases. The CDR3 coding sequence is TGTGCCAGCTCACCGCGGGACTCCGCCAACTTTGGAGGCTACACCTTC. Protein product: CASSPRDSANFGGYTF.

This rearrangement joins TRBV5-6 to TRBJ1-5, with a possible D match to TRBD1 (6 bases). CDR3 length: 14 amino acids. V gave up 2 bases and J gave up 4 bases, with 10 bases separating them. CDR1 is SGHDT, CDR2 YYEEEE, per germline. CDR3 protein: CASSLGRGNQPQHF. CDR3 in DNA: TGTGCCAGCAGCTTAGGTAGGGGGAATCAGCCCCAGCATTTT.

V usage is TRBV21-1 and J usage is TRBJ2-1; the D segment call TRBD2 is taken from the table without a DNA check. TRBV21-1 is recorded as a pseudogene. CDR3 length: 15 amino acids. The CDR3 DNA reads TGTGCCAGCAGACCCGGCACTAGCGCTAGCAATGAGCAGTTCTTC. Its protein is CASRPGTSASNEQFF.

The chain couples TRBV7-8 to TRBJ2-1; D not certain. Trimming left V 1 base short and J 3 bases short, with 10 bases between. This CDR3 has 15 residues. Germline assignment: CDR1 SGHVS and CDR2 FQNEAQ. The CDR3, as DNA: TGTGCCAGCAGCTTAGTGGCTAGTTTCTACAATGAGCAGTTCTTC. Translating it yields CASSLVASFYNEQFF.

J is TRBJ2-3 and V is TRBV5-1, with D possibly matching TRBD2 (6 bases). This CDR3 is built from 16 residues. Germline CDR1 SGHRS, CDR2 YFSETQ. V lost 4 bases and J 0 bases, leaving 15 bases between the germline ends. DNA for the CDR3: TGCGCCAGCAGCCGTCCACGGGAGACGAGCACAGATACGCAGTATTTT. Protein: CASSRPRETSTDTQYF.

V is TRBV10-2 and J is TRBJ2-7; TRBD1 matches 10 bases. Germline V gives CDR1 WSHSY, CDR2 SAAADI. Trimming removed 2 bases from V and 2 bases from J; junction bases left unmatched: 9. This CDR3 spans 17 amino acids. The CDR3 sequence is CASSEGGVGTGAYEQYF. CDR3 DNA: TGCGCCAGCAGTGAGGGAGGAGTTGGGACAGGGGCCTACGAGCAGTACTTC.

The CDR3 DNA follows: TGTGCCAGCAGAAGACTCGTCACCGGGGAGCTGTTTTTT. As protein: CASRRLVTGELFF. The chain employs TRBV12-3 or TRBV12-4 and TRBJ2-2; D gene uncertain. The CDR3 contains 13 residues. Trimming removed 6 bases at V and 4 bases at J, with 9 bases between.

The chain combines TRBV9 with TRBJ2-3; D is undetermined. Germline CDR1 reads SGDLS; CDR2 reads YYNGEE. This CDR3 has 13 amino acids. V was cut by 6 bases and J by 6 bases, with 14 bases left in between. CDR3 coding DNA: TGTGCCAGCACCCCCCCCCTGGGCGATACGCAGTATTTT. Translating it yields CASTPPLGDTQYF. The complete variable domain, with remaining parts taken from reference TRBV9 and TRBJ2-3, reads DSGVTQTPKHLITATGQRVTLRCSPRSGDLSVYWYQQSLDQGLQFLIQYYNGEERAKGNILERFSAQQFPDLHSELNLSSLELGDSALYFCASTPPLGDTQYFGPGTRLTVL.

The J gene is TRBJ1-4, the V gene TRBV19; no clear D. Germline V CDR1 and CDR2: LNHDA, SQIVND (reference sequence). The CDR3 is made up of 17 amino acids. V was pared by 5 bases and J by 7 bases, with 23 bases between. The CDR3 loop reads CASSFPDKKVVTEKLFF. In DNA, the CDR3 is TGTGCCAGTAGTTTTCCCGACAAGAAGGTGGTGACTGAAAAACTGTTTTTT.

This sequence joins TRBV19 and TRBJ2-1, with 9 nucleotides matching TRBD2. The CDR3 has 17 amino acids. Germline V gene data show CDR1 as LNHDA and CDR2 as SQIVND (reference sequence). V lost 4 bases, J lost 5 bases, and 12 bases stayed unmatched. The CDR3 here is CASSTSLSGGANNEQFF. CDR3 in DNA: TGTGCCAGTAGTACCTCCCTTAGCGGGGGAGCAAACAATGAGCAGTTCTTC.

The CDR3 DNA reads TGTGCCAGCAGTTCCCCCCCGGCGACGGGAGCTAACTATGGCTACACCTTC. The encoded protein is CASSSPPATGANYGYTF. The chain employs TRBV27 and TRBJ1-2; D call uncertain. Deletions cut 4 bases from V and 0 bases from J, with 18 bases between. Germline V CDR1 and CDR2: MNHEY, SMNVEV (reference sequence). This CDR3 contains 17 residues.

This sequence joins TRBV15 and TRBJ2-1, with 7 bases that match TRBD2. Germline CDR1 reads LNHNV; CDR2 reads YYDKDF (reference sequence). The ends lost 1 base at V and 10 bases at J; junction bases unmatched: 19. The CDR3 is made up of 18 amino acids. CDR3 protein: CATSRGGSGLADSSEQFF. The DNA for the CDR3 is TGTGCCACCAGCAGAGGGGGGTCGGGTCTAGCGGACTCATCGGAGCAGTTCTTC.

The CDR3 coding sequence is TGTGCCAGCTCACCACACAAAGAGACCCAGTACTTC. Translating gives CASSPHKETQYF. The genes are TRBV18 and TRBJ2-5; the D is unclear. V was clipped by 1 base and J by 3 bases, with 3 bases between them. The CDR3 length is 12 residues. Germline loops: CDR1 KGHSH, CDR2 LQKENI.

This sequence joins TRBV3-1 (or the pseudogene TRBV3-2) and TRBJ1-1; D remains unclear. Germline V gives CDR1 LGHDT, CDR2 YNNKEL (reference sequence). The CDR3 spans 14 residues. V lost 4 bases and J lost 6, with 15 bases in between. The DNA for the CDR3 is TGTGCCAGCAGCCCGAACCTCCCAACAGCTGAAGCTTTCTTT. It translates to CASSPNLPTAEAFF.

V gene TRBV5-4 combines with J gene TRBJ2-5; D call uncertain. Germline CDR1 and CDR2: SGHNT and YYREEE (reference sequence). The ends were cut back, 4 bases at V and 5 bases at J, with 18 bases in the middle. The CDR3 sequence is 15 residues long. DNA for the CDR3: TGTGCCAGCAGCCCCGAGCTGTTAGTCGGGGAGACCCAGTACTTC. Translated, it gives CASSPELLVGETQYF.

The V and J genes are TRBV5-1 and TRBJ2-1, with D possibly TRBD1 on 6 matching bases. Trimming took 7 bases from V and 2 from J, leaving 13 bases between them. Germline V lookup: CDR1 SGHRS, CDR2 YFSETQ. The CDR3 totals 14 residues. DNA of the CDR3: TGCGCCAGCCCCGAGACAGGCCCCTACAATGAGCAGTTCTTC. As protein: CASPETGPYNEQFF.

This clone was seen more than once but under ten times. V gene TRBV9 combines with J gene TRBJ2-5; the D gene is possibly TRBD1 (5 bases). The V gene's germline CDR1 is SGDLS and CDR2 YYNGEE. V lost 0 bases and J 8 bases, leaving 14 bases between the germline ends. The CDR3 length is 14 residues. The CDR3 DNA reads as TGTGCCAGCAGCGTAGATCAGGGCCCACAAACCCAGTACTTC. This encodes CASSVDQGPQTQYF.

The chain recombines TRBV24-1 with TRBJ2-5, with D possibly being TRBD1 (6 bases). The germline V gene encodes CDR1 KGHDR and CDR2 SFDVKD. The CDR3 is 15 amino acids. V lost 7 bases and J lost 1, with 15 bases in between. DNA for the CDR3: TGTGCCACCAGCGACCTACAGGGCCTCCAAGAGACCCAGTACTTC. It yields the protein CATSDLQGLQETQYF.

This sequence joins TRBV5-1 and TRBJ2-7; 11 bases line up with TRBD1. Germline assignment: CDR1 SGHRS and CDR2 YFSETQ. The CDR3 extends over 14 amino acids. V shed 6 bases, J shed 2 bases, and the junction held 4 bases outside the gene matches. CDR3 region: CASKPGQGAYEQYF. CDR3 DNA: TGCGCCAGCAAGCCGGGACAGGGGGCCTACGAGCAGTACTTC.

The chain employs TRBV6-4 and TRBJ2-3; 13 nucleotides agree with TRBD2. The V gene end was trimmed by 6 bases and the J gene end by 2 bases; junction bases not matched to a gene: 17. The germline gives CDR1 MRHNA, CDR2 SNTAGT. The length of the CDR3 is 20 residues. CDR3 nucleotides: TGTGCCAGCAGATCCCCGACACCGGGACTAGCGGGGATAACCACAGATACGCAGTATTTT. It translates to CASRSPTPGLAGITTDTQYF.

CDR3 sequence: CASSSEPQGFGDEQFF. CDR3 nucleotide sequence: TGTGCCAGCAGTTCCGAGCCCCAGGGGTTTGGTGATGAGCAGTTCTTC. The chain carries TRBV6-5 and TRBJ2-1, with D tentatively TRBD1 (6 bases). The CDR3 length is 16 residues. Trimming took off 4 bases at V and 8 bases at J, with 21 bases between the two ends. Germline V CDR1 and CDR2: MNHEY, SVGAGI.

The V gene is TRBV19, the J gene TRBJ2-3; 8 positions agree with TRBD1. Germline V lookup: CDR1 LNHDA, CDR2 SQIVND (reference sequence). Trimming took 8 bases from V and 0 from J; bases not matched to a gene: 1. The CDR3 has 13 amino acids. The CDR3 nucleotides are TGTGCCAGTGGGGACAGGAGCACAGATACGCAGTATTTT. Protein product: CASGDRSTDTQYF. The full variable domain, with the rest looked up from reference TRBV19 and TRBJ2-3, is DGGITQSPKYLFRKEGQNVTLSCEQNLNHDAMYWYRQDPGQGLRLIYYSQIVNDFQKGDIAEGYSVSREKKESFPLTVTSAQKNPTAFYLCASGDRSTDTQYFGPGTRLTVL.

This clone has a handful of counts. The V and J genes are TRBV3-1 (or the pseudogene TRBV3-2) and TRBJ2-1; maybe TRBD1 (6 bases). The CDR3 is 13 amino acids. The ends were cut back, 4 bases at V and 6 bases at J, with 10 bases in the middle. Germline V gene data show CDR1 as LGHDT and CDR2 as YNNKEL (reference sequence). The CDR3 loop reads CASSRTATNEQFF. The CDR3 DNA is TGTGCCAGCAGCCGGACAGCAACCAATGAGCAGTTCTTC.

J is TRBJ2-5 and V is TRBV24-1; 10 positions match TRBD1. The V gene's germline CDR1 is KGHDR and CDR2 SFDVKD. The CDR3 has 15 amino acids. J lost 5 bases, V lost 4 bases, and 6 bases had no gene match. The CDR3 coding sequence is TGTGCCACCAGTGACCAGGGACAGGGGATGGAGACCCAGTACTTC. The encoded protein is CATSDQGQGMETQYF.

The chain has TRBV2 and TRBJ2-3; 9 nucleotides agree with TRBD2. This CDR3 has 17 amino acids. Germline V lookup: CDR1 SNHLY, CDR2 FYNNEI. Germline trimming cut 0 bases from V and 4 bases from J; bases unmatched to any gene: 8. CDR3 bases: TGTGCCAGCAGTGAAGCTAGCGGGGGTAGAAAATCAGATACGCAGTATTTT. Protein product: CASSEASGGRKSDTQYF.

This clone was seen more than once but under ten times. The genes are TRBV25-1 and TRBJ1-5; D is perhaps TRBD1 (5 bases). CDR3 length: 14 residues. Trimming took off 3 bases at V and 3 bases at J, with 9 bases between the two ends. Germline CDR1 reads MGHDK; CDR2 reads SYGVNS. The CDR3 reads CASSDRATNQPQHF. The CDR3, as DNA: TGTGCCAGCAGTGACAGGGCTACCAATCAGCCCCAGCATTTT.

The gene calls are TRBV7-8 and TRBJ1-1; 10 bases match TRBD1. The ends lost 6 bases at V and 0 bases at J; junction bases unmatched: 4. The CDR3 runs to 15 residues. Germline-derived CDR1 and CDR2 are SGHVS and FQNEAQ. CDR3 DNA: TGTGCCAGCAGTTTGGGACAGGGGATGAACACTGAAGCTTTCTTT. Amino acids: CASSLGQGMNTEAFF. Based on the CDR3 plus reference TRBV7-8 and TRBJ1-1, the full variable domain is GAGVSQSPRYKVAKRGQDVALRCDPISGHVSLFWYQQALGQGPEFLTYFQNEAQLDKSGLPSDRFFAERPEGSVSTLKIQRTQQEDSAVYLCASSLGQGMNTEAFFGQGTRLTVV.

This chain uses TRBV5-1 with TRBJ2-6; TRBD1 is a possible D gene (5 bases). V lost 0 bases and J 0 bases, leaving 7 bases between the germline ends. From germline, CDR1 is SGHRS and CDR2 YFSETQ. CDR3 length: 16 amino acids. In DNA, the CDR3 is TGCGCCAGCAGCTTGGCAGGGTTCTCTGGGGCCAACGTCCTGACTTTC. It codes for CASSLAGFSGANVLTF.

The V call is TRBV5-4, the J call TRBJ1-2; D is undetermined. This CDR3 is built from 13 residues. Trimming took 1 base from V and 0 from J, leaving 4 bases between them. Germline loops: CDR1 SGHNT, CDR2 YYREEE (reference sequence). The CDR3 DNA follows: TGTGCCAGCAGCTTGACGGCTAACTATGGCTACACCTTC. This translates into CASSLTANYGYTF.

The chain recombines TRBV11-1 with TRBJ2-7; 8 nucleotides agree with TRBD1. The CDR3 covers 14 residues. J was trimmed by 5 bases and V by 7 bases; bases with no gene match: 10. Germline-derived CDR1 and CDR2 are SGHAT and FQDESV (reference sequence). CDR3 residues: CASTPLGQGDEQYF. The CDR3 region has the DNA TGTGCCAGCACCCCCTTAGGACAGGGCGACGAGCAGTACTTC.